The entry that follows covers one T cell receptor (beta chain) sequence. Its antigen is not identified. The sample belongs to a study of OX40 agonist ivuxolimab in advanced cancers. Study observations and caveats: Expanded clones tended on average to be more numerous among CD8+ T cells than CD4+.

The protocol was immunoSEQ multiplex PCR, while the TCRdb copy is restricted to in-frame clones and leaves out a portion. The sample holds some 150,000 clones, about nine tenths seen once. Sequences were derived from CD4+ or CD8+ T cells sorted from blood, sampled in a trial of the OX40 agonist ivuxolimab. The clonotype comes from an adult with an advanced solid tumor such as melanoma, head and neck, liver or kidney cancer.

The CDR3 region is CASSPGSPNYGYTF. Here the CDR3 DNA reads TGTGCCAGCAGCCCAGGGTCACCGAACTATGGCTACACCTTC. The J gene is TRBJ1-2, the V gene TRBV28; the D gene is possibly TRBD1 (5 bases). The ends were cut back, 6 bases at V and 2 bases at J, with 13 bases in the middle. The CDR3 totals 14 residues. Germline values: CDR1 MDHEN, CDR2 SYDVKM.